Below are 18 T cell receptor beta chains sequenced from a single sample in a study of OX40 agonist ivuxolimab in advanced cancers. Only in-frame clones appear in the TCRdb table, and some are missing; sequencing was by immunoSEQ multiplex PCR. The sample consists of about 15,000 clones, 81% of them appearing once. The input for sequencing was CD4+ or CD8+ T cells sorted from blood, taken in a trial of the OX40 agonist ivuxolimab. Receptors originate from an adult with an advanced solid tumor such as melanoma, head and neck, liver or kidney cancer.

By frequency in the sample, this clone is medium-sized (0.01 to 0.1%). V gene TRBV7-9 combines with J gene TRBJ2-7, with TRBD2 matching 12 bases. The CDR3 length is 16 residues. Germline trimming cut 4 bases from V and 3 bases from J; bases unmatched to any gene: 7. CDR1 and CDR2 (germline): SEHNR, FQNEAQ (reference sequence). CDR3 sequence: CASSSTAGLAGYEQYF. CDR3 nucleotides: TGTGCCAGCAGCTCCACCGCGGGACTAGCGGGCTACGAGCAGTACTTC. Based on the CDR3 plus reference TRBV7-9 and TRBJ2-7, the full variable domain is DTGVSQNPRHKITKRGQNVTFRCDPISEHNRLYWYRQTLGQGPEFLTYFQNEAQLEKSRLLSDRFSAERPKGSFSTLEIQRTEQGDSAMYLCASSSTAGLAGYEQYFGPGTRLTVT.

This chain links TRBV9 with TRBJ2-1; 9 bases match TRBD2. J was trimmed by 7 bases and V by 4 bases; bases with no gene match: 18. Germline V gene data show CDR1 as SGDLS and CDR2 as YYNGEE. There are 18 residues in the CDR3. The CDR3 DNA reads as TGTGCCAGCAGCCCGGATACTGGGGCTAGCGGGGCGAATAATGAGCAGTTCTTC. This codes for CASSPDTGASGANNEQFF. The full variable domain, rest sourced from reference TRBV9 and TRBJ2-1, is DSGVTQTPKHLITATGQRVTLRCSPRSGDLSVYWYQQSLDQGLQFLIQYYNGEERAKGNILERFSAQQFPDLHSELNLSSLELGDSALYFCASSPDTGASGANNEQFFGPGTRLTVL.

The J gene is TRBJ2-1, the V gene TRBV28, with D perhaps TRBD1 or TRBD2 (5 bases each). Germline V CDR1 and CDR2: MDHEN, SYDVKM. The CDR3 covers 16 residues. V was clipped by 6 bases and J by 3 bases, with 18 bases between them. As DNA, the CDR3 is TGTGCCAGCAGCCCTGACGAGGGGTCTGGCTACAATGAGCAGTTCTTC. Protein sequence: CASSPDEGSGYNEQFF.

This clone occurred once. The chain is built from TRBV4-1 and TRBJ2-1, with a weak D call TRBD2 (7 bases). The CDR3 sequence is 16 residues long. Per the germline V gene, CDR1 is MGHRA and CDR2 is YSYEKL. With 0 bases removed from V and 8 bases from J, the gap between germline ends came to 17 bases. CDR3 in amino acids: CASSQEGRTGGDEQFF. CDR3 coding DNA: TGCGCCAGCAGCCAAGAGGGCAGAACGGGGGGCGATGAGCAGTTCTTC.

The chain carries TRBV9 and TRBJ2-7; D is perhaps TRBD1 or TRBD2 (6 bases each). Between the trimmed V and J ends, which lost 3 bases and 6 bases, there was a span of 10 bases. The CDR3 totals 12 residues. Germline CDR1 and CDR2: SGDLS and YYNGEE. The CDR3 sequence is CASSGTAGEQYF. The CDR3 DNA sequence: TGTGCCAGCAGCGGGACAGCGGGCGAGCAGTACTTC. Variable domain in full (rest from reference TRBV9 and TRBJ2-7): DSGVTQTPKHLITATGQRVTLRCSPRSGDLSVYWYQQSLDQGLQFLIQYYNGEERAKGNILERFSAQQFPDLHSELNLSSLELGDSALYFCASSGTAGEQYFGPGTRLTVT.

The chain couples TRBV6-6 to TRBJ1-4; tentative D call: TRBD1 (6 bases). The germline V gene has CDR1 MNHNY and CDR2 SVGAGI (reference sequence). The V and J ends lost 0 bases and 4 bases respectively, with 9 bases between them. CDR3 length: 15 amino acids. DNA for the CDR3: TGTGCCAGCAGTTACTCGACGGGACATAATGAAAAACTGTTTTTT. Its protein product is CASSYSTGHNEKLFF.

The genes are TRBV5-8 and TRBJ1-6, with D possibly matching TRBD1 (5 bases). The CDR3 sequence is 15 residues long. Germline values: CDR1 SGHTS, CDR2 YDEGEE. V was shortened by 2 bases and J by 11 bases, with 17 bases between the two germline ends. Here the CDR3 DNA reads TGTGCCAGCAGCTTTCTATCAGGGAATGGGCCACCCCTCCACTTT. Its translation is CASSFLSGNGPPLHF.

This clone showed up just once. The V gene is TRBV4-3, the J gene TRBJ2-7, with D hard to call. The CDR3 length is 12 residues. The V gene lost 0 bases and the J gene lost 5 bases, with 5 bases spanning the gap. Germline lookup yields CDR1 LGHNA and CDR2 YSLEER. CDR3 bases: TGCGCCAGCAGCCAAGAAGGGAACGAGCAGTACTTC. Protein sequence: CASSQEGNEQYF.

V gene TRBV5-4 combines with J gene TRBJ2-5; no clear D. CDR1 and CDR2 from the germline V gene are SGHNT and YYREEE (reference sequence). The CDR3 sequence is 13 residues long. V was shortened by 1 base and J by 2 bases, with 6 bases between the two germline ends. The CDR3 reads CASSLLPQETQYF. The CDR3 nucleotides read TGTGCCAGCAGCTTGCTACCACAAGAGACCCAGTACTTC.

This chain links TRBV25-1 with TRBJ2-1; TRBD2 matches at 9 bases. The V gene end was trimmed by 6 bases and the J gene end by 3 bases; junction bases not matched to a gene: 3. CDR3 length: 14 amino acids. The germline gives CDR1 MGHDK, CDR2 SYGVNS. CDR3 nucleotides: TGTGCCAGCAGGAGGCGGGAGGGCTACAATGAGCAGTTCTTC. Protein product: CASRRREGYNEQFF.

This sequence joins TRBV4-3 and TRBJ1-2; perhaps TRBD1 as D (5 bases). Germline assignment: CDR1 LGHNA and CDR2 YSLEER. The CDR3 spans 15 residues. Between the trimmed V and J ends, which lost 4 bases and 2 bases, there was a span of 14 bases. The CDR3 spells CASSPGEWGNYGYTF. The CDR3 nucleotides read TGCGCCAGCAGCCCCGGCGAGTGGGGGAACTATGGCTACACCTTC.

This chain links TRBV7-9 with TRBJ2-1; D not resolved. Germline values: CDR1 SEHNR, CDR2 FQNEAQ (reference sequence). Trimming cost V 5 bases and J 10 bases, with 9 bases left between them. There are 11 residues in the CDR3. Here the CDR3 DNA reads TGTGCCAGCAGCCCCGGTTGGGAGCAGTTCTTC. Amino acids: CASSPGWEQFF.

The chain is built from TRBV18 and TRBJ2-1; TRBD1 aligns across 7 bases. The V segment lost 6 bases and the J segment 0 bases; nucleotides outside the gene matches: 5. This CDR3 is 15 amino acids long. Germline V CDR1 and CDR2: KGHSH, LQKENI. The CDR3 here is CASSSDRSSYNEQFF. The CDR3 DNA reads TGTGCCAGCTCTTCGGACAGGAGCTCCTACAATGAGCAGTTCTTC.

This clone was picked up one time. This rearrangement joins TRBV4-1 to TRBJ1-5; tentatively, D is TRBD1 (5 bases). Germline V lookup: CDR1 MGHRA, CDR2 YSYEKL. The ends were cut back, 1 base at V and 1 base at J, with 8 bases in the middle. CDR3 size: 15 residues. DNA of the CDR3: TGCGCCAGCAGCCAAGTCCGGGGGAGCAATCAGCCCCAGCATTTT. Amino acid sequence: CASSQVRGSNQPQHF.

The rearrangement uses TRBV28 and TRBJ1-5; a possible D gene is TRBD1 (6 bases). Per the germline V gene, CDR1 is MDHEN and CDR2 is SYDVKM. The CDR3 covers 15 residues. V was pared by 7 bases and J by 2 bases, with 15 bases between. This CDR3 reads CASNIGGFGNQPQHF. The CDR3 DNA follows: TGTGCCAGCAACATAGGGGGATTCGGCAATCAGCCCCAGCATTTT.

This chain links TRBV28 with TRBJ2-3; D perhaps matches TRBD2 (6 bases). Germline assignment: CDR1 MDHEN and CDR2 SYDVKM. Trimming stripped 3 bases from V and 10 bases from J, with 14 bases between. The CDR3 runs 13 residues. The DNA of the CDR3 is TGTGCCAGCAGTTTCGGGGCTGCTAGCGCGCAGTATTTT. Amino acids: CASSFGAASAQYF.

The rearrangement joins TRBV7-2 to TRBJ1-1, with D possibly TRBD1 on 5 matching bases. Germline CDR1 SGHTA, CDR2 FQGNSA. The V end was cut by 1 base, the J end by 1 base, with 7 bases between. This CDR3 is 14 amino acids long. The CDR3 loop reads CASSLVGGNTEAFF. The CDR3, as DNA: TGTGCCAGCAGCTTAGTTGGGGGGAACACTGAAGCTTTCTTT.

This clone was counted a single time. V is TRBV4-3 and J is TRBJ1-4; D not certain. Germline lookup yields CDR1 LGHNA and CDR2 YSLEER. The CDR3 loop spans 16 amino acids. Trimming removed 3 bases from V and 8 bases from J, with 19 bases in between. CDR3 DNA: TGCGCCAGCAGCCAGGCTTATAAGGGCGGCGGGGAAAAACTGTTTTTT. Translated: CASSQAYKGGGEKLFF.